Below, one TCR beta chain is given with its context. Antigen specificity is unknown. The germline V gene encodes CDR1 MGHRA and CDR2 YSYEKL. This CDR3 spans 15 amino acids. V lost 1 base and J lost 3, with 10 bases in between. The data were obtained in a study of cytomegalovirus exposure and HLA in healthy donors. Study background: Of the donors genotyped, about 390 in all, 75% to 90% fell in the Caucasian-associated ancestry cluster.

Vbeta (60) and Jbeta (13) primers were used in the PCR. Produced via immunoSEQ multiplex PCR; TCRdb's table is partial and in-frame only. The sample comprises roughly 120,000 clones, 80% of which are singletons, and about 2.6% rests with the top ten. Whereas donors were nominally healthy upon sampling, unrecorded immune exposures were probable. Study results and limitations: V- and J-gene trimming of TCR beta was linked (in a later analysis) to a missense DCLRE1C variant.

V gene TRBV4-1 combines with J gene TRBJ2-1; maybe TRBD2 (6 bases). Input material: PBMCs. The TCR was taken from a man younger than 40 in good health and CMV-seronegative. For the CDR3, the DNA is TGCGCCAGCAGCCAAGTGACTAGTGACTACAATGAGCAGTTCTTC. Amino acid sequence: CASSQVTSDYNEQFF.